A selection of T cell receptor beta chains follows, all from one sample in a study of cytomegalovirus exposure and HLA in healthy donors. Profiling relied on immunoSEQ multiplex PCR, and the TCRdb table lists in-frame clones only, not all of them. The sample lists around 170,000 clones; roughly 87% were seen once. The specimen was PBMCs. The source is a man between 40 and 49 years old in good health and CMV-seronegative. The CDR3 runs from the conserved cysteine through the conserved F or W. D genes are given only for firm matches.

v_gene: TRBV30; j_gene: TRBJ1-2; d_gene: TRBD1; CDR3nt: TGTGCCTGGACCAGGGACAGGGACTATGGCTACACCTTC; CDR3aa: CAWTRDRDYGYTF
v_gene: TRBV2; j_gene: TRBJ1-5; d_gene: NA; CDR3nt: TGTGCCAGCGGTGAGGTGGGAAGGGGTCAGCCCCAGCATTTT; CDR3aa: CASGEVGRGQPQHF
v_gene: TRBV6-1; j_gene: TRBJ2-3; d_gene: NA; CDR3nt: TGTGCCAGCAGTGAAGAATCGGTGGGAGCCTCAGATACGCAGTATTTT; CDR3aa: CASSEESVGASDTQYF
v_gene: TRBV4-1; j_gene: TRBJ1-1; d_gene: TRBD1; CDR3nt: TGCGCCAGCAGCCAAGACGATACAGGGGGGGCTGAAGCTTTCTTT; CDR3aa: CASSQDDTGGAEAFF
v_gene: TRBV2; j_gene: TRBJ1-1; d_gene: NA; CDR3nt: TGTGCCAGCAGTGAAGCTTTAGGCGGCACTGAAGCTTTCTTT; CDR3aa: CASSEALGGTEAFF
v_gene: TRBV6-1; j_gene: TRBJ2-7; d_gene: NA; CDR3nt: TGTGCCAGCAGTGAATCCGTCAGGGCCATACGCGAGCAGTACTTC; CDR3aa: CASSESVRAIREQYF
v_gene: TRBV28; j_gene: TRBJ1-1; d_gene: TRBD1; CDR3nt: TGTGCCAGCAGTTTAGGACAGGTCCTCACTGAAGCTTTCTTT; CDR3aa: CASSLGQVLTEAFF
v_gene: TRBV4-1; j_gene: TRBJ2-3; d_gene: TRBD2; CDR3nt: TGCGCCAGCAGCCAGAGAGTTGGGACTAGCGGGGGGGCAGATACGCAGTATTTT; CDR3aa: CASSQRVGTSGGADTQYF
v_gene: TRBV27; j_gene: TRBJ1-1; d_gene: NA; CDR3nt: TGTGCCAGCAGTGCCCACAGGGAGAGGAACACTGAAGCTTTCTTT; CDR3aa: CASSAHRERNTEAFF
v_gene: TRBV7-6; j_gene: TRBJ2-2; d_gene: TRBD2; CDR3nt: TGTGCCAGCACCCAGCGGGGCCCGAACACCGGGGAGCTGTTTTTT; CDR3aa: CASTQRGPNTGELFF
v_gene: TRBV10-3; j_gene: TRBJ2-5; d_gene: NA; CDR3nt: TGTGCCATCAGTGCGGCCTCAGGGGACCAGTACTTC; CDR3aa: CAISAASGDQYF
v_gene: TRBV30; j_gene: TRBJ2-1; d_gene: TRBD2; CDR3nt: TGTGCCTGGACCCGGACTAGCGGGGGGGCCAGGGCCTACAATGAGCAGTTCTTC; CDR3aa: CAWTRTSGGARAYNEQFF
v_gene: TRBV7-9; j_gene: TRBJ2-2; d_gene: TRBD1; CDR3nt: TGTGCCAGCAGAACAGGGGCGGACACCGGGGAGCTGTTTTTT; CDR3aa: CASRTGADTGELFF